These 12 T cell receptor beta chains were all obtained from the same sample, sequenced in a study of T cell repertoires in cytomegalovirus infection. TCRdb recomputed calls from the reads with MiXCR, one row per CDR3 protein. The repertoire consists of nearly 700,000 distinct CDR3 sequences, with 33% occurring once and the leading ten covering over 15%. Their specific antigens are unknown. The sequenced sample was cultured PBMCs, obtained from culture after CMV antigen stimulation. The receptor set was obtained from a human donor in good health (CMV status not recorded). Some clones in this sample may be carry-over from other donors' samples.

This clonotype was seen a few times. J is TRBJ2-3 and V is TRBV12-3 or TRBV12-4; D may be TRBD2 (6 bases). The V end lost 6 bases, the J end lost 6 bases, and 19 bases lay between the germline ends. This CDR3 is 15 amino acids long. CDR3 residues: CASSPTGPGRDTQYF. DNA for the CDR3: TGTGCCAGCAGCCCCACGGGCCCAGGGAGGGATACGCAGTATTTT.

The chain joins TRBV7-2 to TRBJ2-1; 10 nucleotides line up with TRBD2. The V gene's germline CDR1 is SGHTA and CDR2 FQGNSA. The J segment lost 8 bases and the V segment lost 5 bases, leaving 12 bases of the junction unmatched. CDR3 size: 16 residues. CDR3: CASSGGLAESSDEQFF. DNA of the CDR3: TGTGCCAGCAGCGGCGGACTAGCGGAGTCATCAGATGAGCAGTTCTTC.

The chain has TRBV11-2 and TRBJ2-7, with a possible D match to TRBD1 (5 bases). The CDR3 runs to 15 residues. Germline-derived CDR1 and CDR2 are SGHAT and FQNNGV. The ends were cut back, 1 base at V and 3 bases at J, with 13 bases in the middle. CDR3 nucleotide sequence: TGTGCCAGCAGCTTAGGGGGCGAAAGAAGCTACGAGCAGTACTTC. This codes for CASSLGGERSYEQYF.

This chain uses TRBV7-8 with TRBJ1-6; D gene ambiguous. CDR1 is SGHVS and CDR2 is FQNEAQ in the germline V gene. Deletions cut 5 bases from V and 12 bases from J, with 26 bases between. This CDR3 has 17 residues. DNA of the CDR3: TGTGCCAGCAGCGAAGAAGGGAACGGGGTGAAGGACTTACCCCTCCACTTT. Translating it yields CASSEEGNGVKDLPLHF.

This chain uses TRBV4-1 with TRBJ2-1, with a tentative D call TRBD2 (5 bases). V was clipped by 0 bases and J by 7 bases, with 13 bases between them. Germline loops: CDR1 MGHRA, CDR2 YSYEKL. This CDR3 spans 15 amino acids. DNA for the CDR3: TGCGCCAGCAGCCAAGACTCGGGGTGGTGGAATGAGCAGTTCTTC. Protein product: CASSQDSGWWNEQFF.

This clonotype showed up just a few times. Here the CDR3 DNA reads TGTGCCAGCAGCCAAAGGGACTGGAGTTCCTACGAGCAGTACTTC. Amino acids: CASSQRDWSSYEQYF. This chain connects TRBV6-5 to TRBJ2-7; tentatively, D is TRBD2 (6 bases). CDR1 and CDR2 (germline): MNHEY, SVGAGI. CDR3 length equals 15 residues. Trimming stripped 6 bases from V and 1 base from J, with 16 bases between.

The genes are TRBV6-2 or TRBV6-3 and TRBJ2-5; D perhaps matches TRBD2 (6 bases). The CDR3 contains 16 residues. Deletions cut 2 bases from V and 3 bases from J, with 16 bases between. The V gene's germline CDR1 is MNHEY and CDR2 SVGEGT. CDR3: CASSYLGGAGEETQYF. CDR3 DNA: TGTGCCAGCAGTTACCTGGGCGGGGCTGGGGAAGAGACCCAGTACTTC.

V usage is TRBV7-9 and J usage is TRBJ2-1; D unclear. Trimming shortened V by 2 bases and J by 10 bases, and 6 bases separated the two germline ends. Germline V CDR1 and CDR2: SEHNR, FQNEAQ (reference sequence). The CDR3 runs to 11 residues. As DNA, the CDR3 is TGTGCCAGCAGCTTATACAGCGAGCAGTTCTTC. Translated, it gives CASSLYSEQFF.

The rearrangement joins TRBV6-6 to TRBJ2-7; 9 nucleotides match TRBD1. This CDR3 is 14 amino acids long. With V trimmed by 7 bases and J by 3 bases, 7 bases remained unmatched. Per the germline V gene, CDR1 is MNHNY and CDR2 is SVGAGI (reference sequence). The DNA for the CDR3 is TGTGCCAGCAACCCCGACAGGGGGTTCTACGAGCAGTACTTC. Protein product: CASNPDRGFYEQYF.

In this sample, this clonotype turned up a few times. The chain has TRBV7-6 and TRBJ2-3, with D perhaps TRBD1 (5 bases). CDR1 SGHVS and CDR2 FNYEAQ come from the germline V gene. The CDR3 has 13 residues. Trimming took off 6 bases at V and 0 bases at J, with 7 bases between the two ends. DNA for the CDR3: TGTGCCAGCAGTGACAGTAGCACAGATACGCAGTATTTT. It specifies CASSDSSTDTQYF.

The chain couples TRBV2 to TRBJ1-4; D is perhaps TRBD1 (6 bases). Germline V lookup: CDR1 SNHLY, CDR2 FYNNEI. V was shortened by 2 bases and J by 11 bases, with 6 bases between the two germline ends. CDR3 length: 11 residues. The CDR3 nucleotides are TGTGCCAGCAGTGAAAGGGGGAAACTGTTTTTT. Translating gives CASSERGKLFF.

This clonotype was observed a handful of times. The rearrangement uses TRBV12-5 and TRBJ1-3, with D maybe TRBD1 (5 bases). This CDR3 has 14 amino acids. From germline, CDR1 is LGHNT and CDR2 FRNRAP. The germline V and J ends were trimmed by 2 bases and 4 bases, with 9 bases remaining between them. This CDR3 is CASGLWGLGNTIYF. The CDR3 region has the DNA TGTGCTAGTGGTTTGTGGGGCCTAGGAAACACCATATATTTT.